This T cell receptor (beta chain) derives from a study of blood T cell repertoires in COVID-19. Study context: The United States, Italy and Spain provided the acute and convalescent COVID-19 samples. T cells, B-cell-depleted T cells, or PBMCs provided the cDNA or gDNA that served as material.

CDR3 length: 14 amino acids. The germline V gene has CDR1 MNHEY and CDR2 SVGAGI. V dropped 6 bases and J dropped 5; count of bases not matched to a gene: 6. The protocol was immunoSEQ multiplex PCR, while the TCRdb copy is restricted to in-frame clones and leaves out a portion. The table shows around 310,000 clones, with 89% occurring only once. The sequenced sample was PBMCs or T cells enriched from blood (not recorded which). The genes are TRBV6-5 and TRBJ2-5; 10 nucleotides line up with TRBD2. This receptor was taken from a woman between 35 and 50 years old who had recovered from COVID-19. The CDR3 region has the DNA TGTGCCAGCAGGCCTAGCGGGGGCTCCGAGACCCAGTACTTC. It encodes CASRPSGGSETQYF.